The rows below give T cell receptor beta chains drawn from one sample of a study of blood T cell repertoires in COVID-19. This table comes from immunoSEQ multiplex PCR, and its TCRdb copy is limited to in-frame clones, with some not included. The data show approximately 270,000 clones, around 85% seen once. Sample: PBMCs or T cells enriched from blood (not recorded which). Receptors originate from a woman in her twenties or thirties who had recovered from COVID-19. Both conserved end residues are part of each CDR3. Each record gives: clone size, V gene, D gene, J gene, CDR3 protein, CDR3 DNA. D genes are given only for firm matches. For some rows the clone size is stated as once, few or many, or as a class when expanded; others skip it.

>NA|TRBV7-2|NA|TRBJ2-1
CASSLRAGASYNEQFF
TGTGCCAGCAGCTTAAGGGCGGGGGCGTCCTACAATGAGCAGTTCTTC
>NA|TRBV21-1|NA|TRBJ2-2
CASSKGGAGGATGELFF
TGTGCCAGCAGCAAAGGGGGAGCGGGGGGGGCCACCGGGGAGCTGTTTTTT
>NA|TRBV6-5|NA|TRBJ1-5
CASSYSNSNQPQHF
TGTGCCAGCAGTTACTCCAATAGCAATCAGCCCCAGCATTTT
>NA|TRBV13|NA|TRBJ2-1
CASSLAGIYNEQFF
TGTGCCAGCAGCTTAGCGGGGATCTACAATGAGCAGTTCTTC
>NA|TRBV3-1/TRBV3-2|NA|TRBJ1-1
CASSQFEGTEAFF
TGTGCCAGCAGCCAATTTGAGGGCACTGAAGCTTTCTTT
>NA|TRBV27|TRBD2|TRBJ2-3
CASSGPLAGGPNTQYF
TGTGCCAGCAGTGGACCACTAGCGGGGGGGCCAAATACGCAGTATTTT
>NA|TRBV5-1|NA|TRBJ1-1
CASSLQSGQNTEAFF
TGCGCCAGCAGCTTGCAATCGGGACAGAACACTGAAGCTTTCTTT
>NA|TRBV6-5|NA|TRBJ2-7
CASREAAGAYEQYF
TGTGCCAGCAGAGAGGCGGCCGGAGCCTACGAGCAGTACTTC
>NA|TRBV28|TRBD2|TRBJ2-1
CASSSPGTSHEQFF
TGTGCCAGCAGTTCCCCCGGGACTAGTCATGAGCAGTTCTTC
>NA|TRBV29-1|NA|TRBJ1-1
CSVVGLMNTEAFF
TGCAGCGTTGTAGGACTAATGAACACTGAAGCTTTCTTT
>NA|TRBV24-1|NA|TRBJ1-5
CASQGQGNQPQHF
TGTGCCTCTCAGGGGCAGGGGAATCAGCCCCAGCATTTT
>once|TRBV11-2|NA|TRBJ1-1
CASSSQPRGGQAFF
TGTGCCAGCAGCTCGCAACCGAGGGGGGGACAAGCTTTCTTT
>NA|TRBV28|TRBD1|TRBJ2-7
CASSQPGTGSYEQYF
TGTGCCAGCAGCCAACCCGGGACAGGCTCCTACGAGCAGTACTTC
>NA|TRBV11-2|TRBD1|TRBJ1-3
CASSPRTGGNTIYF
TGTGCCAGCAGCCCCCGGACAGGAGGAAACACCATATATTTT
>NA|TRBV5-1|NA|TRBJ1-4
CASRTGTTGKTNEKLFF
TGCGCCAGCAGGACGGGAACCACAGGGAAAACTAATGAAAAACTGTTTTTT
>NA|TRBV27|TRBD1|TRBJ2-7
CASSPGGSYEQYF
TGTGCCAGCAGCCCAGGGGGTTCCTACGAGCAGTACTTC
>NA|TRBV4-1|NA|TRBJ2-2
CASSQGGRPQAGELFF
TGCGCCAGCAGCCAGGGGGGAAGACCCCAAGCCGGGGAGCTGTTTTTT
>few|TRBV30|TRBD1|TRBJ1-5
CAWSGQGHQPQHF
TGTGCCTGGAGCGGACAGGGTCATCAGCCCCAGCATTTT
>NA|TRBV7-2|NA|TRBJ1-1
CASSLAGTNTEAFF
TGTGCCAGCAGCTTAGCAGGGACTAACACTGAAGCTTTCTTT
>NA|TRBV2|TRBD1|TRBJ1-2
CASTGQRNYGYTF
TGTGCCAGCACGGGACAGCGGAACTATGGCTACACCTTC
>NA|TRBV28|NA|TRBJ1-2
CASIQTGTHGYTF
TGTGCCAGCATCCAAACGGGGACTCATGGCTACACCTTC
>NA|TRBV28|TRBD2|TRBJ2-1
CASSQGRGRSYNEQFF
TGTGCCAGCAGTCAGGGACGCGGGAGGTCCTACAATGAGCAGTTCTTC
>NA|TRBV6-5|TRBD1|TRBJ1-3
CASKNRGLGGNTIYF
TGTGCCAGCAAGAACAGGGGTTTGGGTGGAAACACCATATATTTT
>NA|TRBV5-8|TRBD1|TRBJ1-5
CASSSGWRDRGPFSNQPQHF
TGTGCCAGCAGCTCCGGGTGGAGGGACAGGGGGCCTTTTAGCAATCAGCCCCAGCATTTT
>few|TRBV10-3|NA|TRBJ2-3
CAIRGLEARLDTQYF
TGTGCCATCAGGGGCTTAGAAGCCCGCCTAGATACGCAGTATTTT
>NA|TRBV5-6|NA|TRBJ1-2
CASSLTPQGEAENGYTF
TGTGCCAGCAGCTTGACCCCTCAGGGTGAAGCTGAAAATGGCTACACCTTC
>NA|TRBV14|NA|TRBJ1-1
CASSQGWGGWENTEAFF
TGTGCCAGCAGCCAAGGATGGGGGGGCTGGGAGAACACTGAAGCTTTCTTT
>NA|TRBV28|NA|TRBJ1-1
CASSYWGGAYTEAFF
TGTGCCAGCAGTTATTGGGGGGGCGCGTACACTGAAGCTTTCTTT
>NA|TRBV7-9|NA|TRBJ1-1
CASSLLSQGSNTEAFF
TGTGCCAGCAGCTTACTGTCCCAGGGATCGAACACTGAAGCTTTCTTT
>once|TRBV6-5|TRBD2|TRBJ2-7
CASSREAGLTGEQYF
TGTGCCAGCAGTCGCGAAGCGGGGCTCACGGGGGAGCAGTACTTC
>few|TRBV5-4|TRBD1|TRBJ1-3
CASSLDRASGNTIYF
TGTGCCAGCAGCCTAGACAGGGCCTCTGGAAACACCATATATTTT
>NA|TRBV6-5|TRBD1|TRBJ1-2
CASSGTEGEGYTF
TGTGCCAGCAGCGGGACAGAAGGAGAAGGCTACACCTTC
>NA|TRBV4-1|NA|TRBJ1-2
CASSQETETGYYGYTF
TGCGCCAGCAGCCAAGAGACGGAAACAGGATACTATGGCTACACCTTC
>NA|TRBV30|TRBD1|TRBJ1-2
CAWSGTGVFYGYTF
TGTGCCTGGAGTGGGACAGGGGTTTTCTATGGCTACACCTTC
>NA|TRBV12-3/TRBV12-4|NA|TRBJ1-4
CASSLDSEKLFF
TGTGCCAGCAGTTTAGACAGTGAAAAACTGTTTTTT